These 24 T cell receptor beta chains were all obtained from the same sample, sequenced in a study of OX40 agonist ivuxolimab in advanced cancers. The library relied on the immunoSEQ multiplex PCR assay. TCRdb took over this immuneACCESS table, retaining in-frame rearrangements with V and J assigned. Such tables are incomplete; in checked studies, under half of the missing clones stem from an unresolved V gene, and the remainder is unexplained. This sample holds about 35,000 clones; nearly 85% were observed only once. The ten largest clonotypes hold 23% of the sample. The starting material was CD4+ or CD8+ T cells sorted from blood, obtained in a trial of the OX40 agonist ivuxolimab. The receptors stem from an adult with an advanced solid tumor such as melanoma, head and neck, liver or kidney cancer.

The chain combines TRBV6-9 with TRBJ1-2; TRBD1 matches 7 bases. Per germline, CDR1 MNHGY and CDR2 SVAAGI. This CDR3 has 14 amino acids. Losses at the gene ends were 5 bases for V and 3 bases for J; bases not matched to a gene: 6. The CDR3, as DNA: TGTGCCAGCAGTATCGACAGGGTGGACTATGGCTACACCTTC. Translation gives CASSIDRVDYGYTF.

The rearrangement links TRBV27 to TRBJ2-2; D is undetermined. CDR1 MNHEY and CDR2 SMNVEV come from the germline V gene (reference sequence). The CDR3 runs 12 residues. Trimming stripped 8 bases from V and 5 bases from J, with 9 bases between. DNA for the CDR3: TGTGCCAGCGGTTATAATACCGGGGAGCTGTTTTTT. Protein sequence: CASGYNTGELFF.

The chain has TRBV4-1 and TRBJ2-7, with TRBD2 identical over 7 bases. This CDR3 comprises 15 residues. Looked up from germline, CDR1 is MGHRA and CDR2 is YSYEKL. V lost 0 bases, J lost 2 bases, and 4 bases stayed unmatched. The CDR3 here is CASSQERGRAYEQYF. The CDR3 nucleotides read TGCGCCAGCAGCCAAGAACGAGGGAGGGCCTACGAGCAGTACTTC.

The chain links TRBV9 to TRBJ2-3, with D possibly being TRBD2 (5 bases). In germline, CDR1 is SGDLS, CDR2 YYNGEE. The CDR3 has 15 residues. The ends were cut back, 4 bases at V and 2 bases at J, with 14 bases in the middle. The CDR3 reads CASSPRLTTTDTQYF. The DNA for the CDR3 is TGTGCCAGCAGCCCCCGATTGACTACCACAGATACGCAGTATTTT.

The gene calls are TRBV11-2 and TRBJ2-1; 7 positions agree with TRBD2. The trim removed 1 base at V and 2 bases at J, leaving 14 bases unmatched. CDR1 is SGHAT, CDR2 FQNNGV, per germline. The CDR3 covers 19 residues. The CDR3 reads CASSLVRGSAGNAYNEQFF. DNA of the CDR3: TGTGCCAGCAGCTTAGTACGGGGATCAGCGGGAAACGCCTACAATGAGCAGTTCTTC.

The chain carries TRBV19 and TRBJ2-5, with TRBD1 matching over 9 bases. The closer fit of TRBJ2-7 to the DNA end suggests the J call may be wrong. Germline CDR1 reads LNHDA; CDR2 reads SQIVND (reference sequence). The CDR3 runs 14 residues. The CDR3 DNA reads TGTGCCAGCCGCGAACTTGGGACAGGGAACGAGCAGTACTTC. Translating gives CASRELGTGNEQYF.

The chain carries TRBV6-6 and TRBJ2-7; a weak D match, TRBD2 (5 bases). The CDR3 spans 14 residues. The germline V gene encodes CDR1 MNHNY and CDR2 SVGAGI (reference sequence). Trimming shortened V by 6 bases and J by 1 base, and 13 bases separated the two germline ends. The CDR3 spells CASRPGLLSYEQYF. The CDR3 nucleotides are TGTGCCAGCAGGCCCGGACTTCTATCCTACGAGCAGTACTTC.

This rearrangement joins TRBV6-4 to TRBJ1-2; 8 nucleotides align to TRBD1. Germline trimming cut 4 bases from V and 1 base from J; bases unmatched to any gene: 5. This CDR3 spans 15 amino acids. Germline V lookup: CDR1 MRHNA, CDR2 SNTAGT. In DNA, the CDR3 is TGTGCCAGCAGTGGCCGACAGGGGAATAACTATGGCTACACCTTC. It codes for CASSGRQGNNYGYTF.

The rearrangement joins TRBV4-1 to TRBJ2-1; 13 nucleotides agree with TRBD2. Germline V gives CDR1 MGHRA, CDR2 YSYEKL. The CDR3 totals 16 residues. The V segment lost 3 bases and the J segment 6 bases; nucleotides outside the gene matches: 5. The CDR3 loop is CASSHPRTSGSNEQFF. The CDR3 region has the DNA TGCGCCAGCAGCCATCCCAGGACTAGCGGGAGCAATGAGCAGTTCTTC.

The CDR3 sequence is CASSLGVSNQPQHF. The CDR3 DNA follows: TGTGCCAGCAGCTTAGGAGTTAGCAATCAGCCCCAGCATTTT. The chain carries TRBV13 and TRBJ1-5; D gene uncertain. V was cut by 0 bases and J by 0 bases, with 3 bases left in between. There are 14 residues in the CDR3. Germline values: CDR1 PRHDT, CDR2 FYEKMQ (reference sequence).

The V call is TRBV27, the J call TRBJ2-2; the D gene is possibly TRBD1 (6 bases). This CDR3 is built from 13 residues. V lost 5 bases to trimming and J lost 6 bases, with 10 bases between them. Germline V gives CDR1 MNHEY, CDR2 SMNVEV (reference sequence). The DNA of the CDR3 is TGTGCCAGCAGTCTACAGGGTCCCGGGGAGCTGTTTTTT. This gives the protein CASSLQGPGELFF.

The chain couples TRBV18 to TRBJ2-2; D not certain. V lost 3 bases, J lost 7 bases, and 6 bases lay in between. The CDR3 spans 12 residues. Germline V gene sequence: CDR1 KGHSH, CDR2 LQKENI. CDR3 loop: CASSPNHGELFF. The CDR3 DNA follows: TGTGCCAGCTCACCGAACCACGGGGAGCTGTTTTTT.

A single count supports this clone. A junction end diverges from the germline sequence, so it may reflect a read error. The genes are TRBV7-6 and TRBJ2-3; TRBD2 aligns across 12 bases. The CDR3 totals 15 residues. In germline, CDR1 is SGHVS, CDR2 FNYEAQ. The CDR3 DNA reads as TGTGCCAGCAGCCTAGCGGGGGGGAGCACAGATACGCAGTATTTT. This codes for CASSLAGGSTDTQYF.

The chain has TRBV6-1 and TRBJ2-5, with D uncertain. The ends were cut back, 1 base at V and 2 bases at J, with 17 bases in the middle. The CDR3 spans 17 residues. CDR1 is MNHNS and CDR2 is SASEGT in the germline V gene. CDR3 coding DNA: TGTGCCAGCAGTGAAGAGCCAGTTGGGTCCCTACAAGAGACCCAGTACTTC. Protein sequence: CASSEEPVGSLQETQYF.

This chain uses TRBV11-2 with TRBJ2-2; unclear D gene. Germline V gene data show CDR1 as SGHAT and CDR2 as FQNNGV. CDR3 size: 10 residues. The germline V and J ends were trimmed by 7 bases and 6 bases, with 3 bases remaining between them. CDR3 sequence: CASTAGELFF. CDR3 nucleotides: TGTGCCAGCACGGCCGGGGAGCTGTTTTTT. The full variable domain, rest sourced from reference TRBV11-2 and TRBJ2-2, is EAGVAQSPRYKIIEKRQSVAFWCNPISGHATLYWYQQILGQGPKLLIQFQNNGVVDDSQLPKDRFSAERLKGVDSTLKIQPAKLEDSAVYLCASTAGELFFGEGSRLTVL.

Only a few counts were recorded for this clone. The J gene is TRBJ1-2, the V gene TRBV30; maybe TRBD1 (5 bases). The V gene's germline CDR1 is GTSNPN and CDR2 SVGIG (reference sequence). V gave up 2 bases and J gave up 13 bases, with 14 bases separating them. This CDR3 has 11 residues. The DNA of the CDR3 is TGTGCCTGGAGTACCGGGACCCACCGCACCTTC. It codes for CAWSTGTHRTF.

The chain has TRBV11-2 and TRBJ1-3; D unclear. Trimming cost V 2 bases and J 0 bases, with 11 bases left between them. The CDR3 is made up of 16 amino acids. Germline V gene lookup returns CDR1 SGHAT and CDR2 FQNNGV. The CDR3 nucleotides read TGTGCCAGCAGCTTAAGGGCCCCCAGCTCTGGAAACACCATATATTTT. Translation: CASSLRAPSSGNTIYF.

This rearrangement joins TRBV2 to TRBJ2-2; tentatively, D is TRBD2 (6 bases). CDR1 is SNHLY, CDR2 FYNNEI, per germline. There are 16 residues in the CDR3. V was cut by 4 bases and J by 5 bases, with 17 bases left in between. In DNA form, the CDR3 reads TGTGCCAGCAGTGTAGGGACTGCGAACGGGACCGGGGAGCTGTTTTTT. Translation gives CASSVGTANGTGELFF.

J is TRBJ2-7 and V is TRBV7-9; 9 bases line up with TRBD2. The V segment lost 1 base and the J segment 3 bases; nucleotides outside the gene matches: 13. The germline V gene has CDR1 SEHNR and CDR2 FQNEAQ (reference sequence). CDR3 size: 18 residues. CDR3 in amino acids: CASSLELAGPGGDYEQYF. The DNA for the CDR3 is TGTGCCAGCAGCTTAGAACTAGCGGGCCCAGGAGGGGACTACGAGCAGTACTTC.

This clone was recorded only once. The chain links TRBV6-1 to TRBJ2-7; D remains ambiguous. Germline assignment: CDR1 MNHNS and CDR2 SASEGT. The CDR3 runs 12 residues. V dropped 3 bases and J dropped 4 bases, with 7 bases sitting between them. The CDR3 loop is CASSDLGYEQYF. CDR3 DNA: TGTGCCAGCAGTGATCTTGGGTACGAGCAGTACTTC.

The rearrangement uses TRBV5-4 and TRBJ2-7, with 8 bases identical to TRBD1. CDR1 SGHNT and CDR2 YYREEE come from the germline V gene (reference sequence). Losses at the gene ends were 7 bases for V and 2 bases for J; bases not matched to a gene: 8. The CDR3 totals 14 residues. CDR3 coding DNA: TGTGCCAGCGAAAATGGACAGGGTACCTACGAGCAGTACTTC. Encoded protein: CASENGQGTYEQYF. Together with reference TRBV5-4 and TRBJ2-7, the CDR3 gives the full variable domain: ETGVTQSPTHLIKTRGQQVTLRCSSQSGHNTVSWYQQALGQGPQFIFQYYREEENGRGNFPPRFSGLQFPNYSSELNVNALELDDSALYLCASENGQGTYEQYFGPGTRLTVT.

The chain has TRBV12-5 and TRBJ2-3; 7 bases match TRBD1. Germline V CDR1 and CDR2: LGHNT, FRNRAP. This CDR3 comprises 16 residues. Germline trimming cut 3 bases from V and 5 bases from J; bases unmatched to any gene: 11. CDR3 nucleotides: TGTGCTAGTGGTTTCGAGGTCGAGGGGGCAAAAGATACGCAGTATTTT. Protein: CASGFEVEGAKDTQYF.

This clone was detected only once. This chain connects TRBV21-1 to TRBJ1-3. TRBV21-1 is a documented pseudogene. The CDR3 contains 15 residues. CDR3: CASAGPPRTGNTIYF. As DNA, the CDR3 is TGTGCCAGCGCCGGACCCCCACGCACTGGAAACACCATATATTTT.

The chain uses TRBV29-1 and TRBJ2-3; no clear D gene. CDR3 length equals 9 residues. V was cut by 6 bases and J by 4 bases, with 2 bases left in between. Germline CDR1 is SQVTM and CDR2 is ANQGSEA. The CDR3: CSVADTQYF. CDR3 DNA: TGCAGCGTAGCAGATACGCAGTATTTT.